A selection of T cell receptor beta chains follows, all from one sample in a study of cytomegalovirus exposure and HLA in healthy donors. Clones were read by immunoSEQ multiplex PCR, and TCRdb kept only the in-frame ones, dropping some. The sample holds 65,000 to 80,000 clones, about 95% seen once. Material for sequencing was PBMCs. The receptors shown here come from a woman aged 18-29 years in good health and CMV-seropositive. The CDR3 runs from the conserved cysteine through the conserved F or W. D genes are given only for firm matches. For some rows the clone size is stated as once, few or many, or as a class when expanded; others skip it.

size: -; J: TRBJ2-1; D: -; V: TRBV5-4; DNA: TGTGCCAGCAGCTTGGTAGCGATGGATGAGCAGTTCTTC; CDR3: CASSLVAMDEQFF
size: once; J: TRBJ1-1; D: -; V: TRBV11-3; DNA: TGTGCCAGCAGCGCGCGGACAGAGCAAAGGAACACTGAAGCTTTCTTT; CDR3: CASSARTEQRNTEAFF
size: -; J: TRBJ2-7; D: -; V: TRBV5-1; DNA: TGCGCCAGCAGCTTGGGACTTCCCGGCTCCTACGAGCAGTACTTC; CDR3: CASSLGLPGSYEQYF
size: -; J: TRBJ2-7; D: TRBD2; V: TRBV5-1; DNA: TGCGCCAGCAGCTTGGAGCGGGGGGCGGGTTACGAGCAGTACTTC; CDR3: CASSLERGAGYEQYF
size: -; J: TRBJ2-7; D: -; V: TRBV2; DNA: TGTGCCAGCACCCAAGGGGTCGATTACTACGAGCAGTACTTC; CDR3: CASTQGVDYYEQYF
size: -; J: TRBJ1-2; D: TRBD1; V: TRBV4-3; DNA: TGCGCCAGCAGCCAAGCGCCAGGGGGGACCTATGGCTACACCTTC; CDR3: CASSQAPGGTYGYTF
size: -; J: TRBJ2-3; D: TRBD2; V: TRBV5-1; DNA: TGCGCCAGCAGCGGGGCTGGAGCGGGGGGGTCGAGGACAGATACGCAGTATTTT; CDR3: CASSGAGAGGSRTDTQYF
size: -; J: TRBJ2-7; D: -; V: TRBV27; DNA: TGTGCCAGCAGTTGGGGGGCGGGGGAGGTCTCCTACGAGCAGTACTTC; CDR3: CASSWGAGEVSYEQYF
size: -; J: TRBJ2-3; D: TRBD2; V: TRBV7-9; DNA: TGTGCCAGCAGCTCCCTGACCAGCGGGGTCTCTAGAGATACGCAGTATTTT; CDR3: CASSSLTSGVSRDTQYF
size: -; J: TRBJ2-6; D: -; V: TRBV5-1; DNA: TGCGCCAGCAGCCCTAACCCAGGGACTGGGGCCAACGTCCTGACTTTC; CDR3: CASSPNPGTGANVLTF
size: few; J: TRBJ2-1; D: -; V: TRBV9; DNA: TGTGCCAGCAGCGTAGACACTGAGCAGTTCTTC; CDR3: CASSVDTEQFF
size: -; J: TRBJ2-1; D: TRBD2; V: TRBV19; DNA: TGTGCCAGTAGCAGGGAAGGGACTAGCATATACGAGCAGTTCTTC; CDR3: CASSREGTSIYEQFF
size: -; J: TRBJ1-5; D: -; V: TRBV23-1; DNA: TGCGCCAGCAGTCAGCGCTGGGGAGTAGGCAATCAGCCCCAGCATTTT; CDR3: CASSQRWGVGNQPQHF
size: -; J: TRBJ2-7; D: TRBD2; V: TRBV6-5; DNA: TGTGCCAGCAGAAGGACTAGCGGCTCCTACGAGCAGTACTTC; CDR3: CASRRTSGSYEQYF
size: -; J: TRBJ1-1; D: -; V: TRBV6-1; DNA: TGTGCCAGCAGTGGAAGACAGGTGAACACTGAAGCTTTCTTT; CDR3: CASSGRQVNTEAFF
size: -; J: TRBJ2-5; D: TRBD1; V: TRBV7-2; DNA: TGTGCCAGCAGAGGGGGACAGCAAGAGACCCAGTACTTC; CDR3: CASRGGQQETQYF
size: once; J: TRBJ2-7; D: TRBD2; V: TRBV14; DNA: TGTGCCAGCAGCCAAGGAGTGAGGCGGGGGAATTACGAGCAGTACTTC; CDR3: CASSQGVRRGNYEQYF
size: -; J: TRBJ2-7; D: TRBD1; V: TRBV2; DNA: TGTGCCAGCAGTGAATTGGTTGGGACAGGGACCAACGAGCAGTACTTC; CDR3: CASSELVGTGTNEQYF
size: -; J: TRBJ2-1; D: TRBD1; V: TRBV18; DNA: TGTGCCAGCTCACCACCAACAGGGGTCAATGAGCAGTTCTTC; CDR3: CASSPPTGVNEQFF
size: -; J: TRBJ1-2; D: -; V: TRBV21-1; DNA: TGTGCCAGCAGCAAAGGGGAGGGGAGAACCGACTATGGCTACACCTTC; CDR3: CASSKGEGRTDYGYTF
size: once; J: TRBJ1-2; D: -; V: TRBV28; DNA: TGTGCCAGCAGCGAACCGGGTCCCTATGGCTACACCTTC; CDR3: CASSEPGPYGYTF
size: -; J: TRBJ2-1; D: -; V: TRBV4-1; DNA: TGCGCCAGCAGCCAAGAACTAGGAAAGCAGTTCTTC; CDR3: CASSQELGKQFF
size: -; J: TRBJ2-1; D: -; V: TRBV7-9; DNA: TGTGCCAGCAGCTTGAAGGGGGGGGAGTACAATGAGCAGTTCTTC; CDR3: CASSLKGGEYNEQFF
size: -; J: TRBJ2-1; D: TRBD2; V: TRBV30; DNA: TGTGCTTTACTAGCGCCCAATGAGCAGTTCTTC; CDR3: CALLAPNEQFF
size: -; J: TRBJ2-7; D: TRBD2; V: TRBV5-1; DNA: TGCGCCAGCAGCCCGGGACTAGCGGGAGCGGCGATCATGTACGAGCAGTACTTC; CDR3: CASSPGLAGAAIMYEQYF
size: -; J: TRBJ2-7; D: TRBD1; V: TRBV30; DNA: TGTGCCTGGGGGGACAGGGACTACGAGCAGTACTTC; CDR3: CAWGDRDYEQYF
size: -; J: TRBJ2-1; D: TRBD2; V: TRBV5-6; DNA: TGTGCCAGCAGCTTGGGGCGGGAGGGCCTATTCTTC; CDR3: CASSLGREGLFF
size: -; J: TRBJ1-1; D: TRBD1; V: TRBV19; DNA: TGTGCCAGCAACAGGGGCGCTGAAGCTTTCTTT; CDR3: CASNRGAEAFF
size: -; J: TRBJ1-1; D: -; V: TRBV19; DNA: TGTGCCAGTAGTATGTCGGTCTTTGAAGCTTTCTTT; CDR3: CASSMSVFEAFF
size: -; J: TRBJ1-2; D: TRBD1; V: TRBV30; DNA: TGTGCCTGGAGTGTAGACAGGGTAGGGAGCTACACCTTC; CDR3: CAWSVDRVGSYTF
size: -; J: TRBJ1-3; D: -; V: TRBV30; DNA: TGTGCCTGGAGTGATACAGGTTCTGGAAACACCATATATTTT; CDR3: CAWSDTGSGNTIYF
size: -; J: TRBJ2-4; D: TRBD1; V: TRBV6-1; DNA: TGTGCCAGCAGTCTCGACAGGGACAAAAACATTCAGTACTTC; CDR3: CASSLDRDKNIQYF
size: -; J: TRBJ1-5; D: -; V: TRBV2; DNA: TGTGCCAGCAGTGCTGACAGGAGCAATCAGCCCCAGCATTTT; CDR3: CASSADRSNQPQHF
size: -; J: TRBJ1-6; D: -; V: TRBV15; DNA: TGTGCCACCAGCAGAGACGGGAGCTCCTATAATTCACCCCTCCACTTT; CDR3: CATSRDGSSYNSPLHF
size: once; J: TRBJ2-7; D: TRBD1; V: TRBV7-2; DNA: TGTGCCAGCAGCCCGGGACAGGGTACCTACGAGCAGTACTTC; CDR3: CASSPGQGTYEQYF
size: -; J: TRBJ2-1; D: TRBD2; V: TRBV19; DNA: TGTGCCACCTGGACTAGCGGGGGGGCCAATGAGCAGTTCTTC; CDR3: CATWTSGGANEQFF
size: -; J: TRBJ1-6; D: -; V: TRBV21-1; DNA: TGTGCCAGCACCGAGTCGATCCGCCCCTATAATTCACCCCTCCACTTT; CDR3: CASTESIRPYNSPLHF
size: -; J: TRBJ2-5; D: -; V: TRBV25-1; DNA: TGTGCCAGCGCAGGGGAGACCCAGTACTTC; CDR3: CASAGETQYF
size: once; J: TRBJ1-3; D: TRBD1; V: TRBV7-2; DNA: TGTGCCAGCAGCTCCGGGGACAGTCTTGGAAACACCATATATTTT; CDR3: CASSSGDSLGNTIYF
size: -; J: TRBJ1-5; D: TRBD1; V: TRBV6-6; DNA: TGTGCCAGCACCCAGACAGGGAATAGCAATCAGCCCCAGCATTTT; CDR3: CASTQTGNSNQPQHF
size: -; J: TRBJ2-3; D: -; V: TRBV9; DNA: TGTGCCAGCAGCGTAGGAGCGAGTTACACAGATACGCAGTATTTT; CDR3: CASSVGASYTDTQYF
size: -; J: TRBJ2-5; D: -; V: TRBV5-6; DNA: TGTGCCAGCGAGTCAGTCCCGGGCCAAGAGACCCAGTACTTC; CDR3: CASESVPGQETQYF
size: -; J: TRBJ2-1; D: TRBD2; V: TRBV27; DNA: TGTGCCAGCAGCACGAGAGAAGGACTAGCCTCCTACAATGAGCAGTTCTTC; CDR3: CASSTREGLASYNEQFF
size: once; J: TRBJ1-2; D: -; V: TRBV5-1; DNA: TGCGCCAGCAGAAGTCGGACAGAACCTACTAACTATGGCTACACCTTC; CDR3: CASRSRTEPTNYGYTF
size: -; J: TRBJ1-2; D: TRBD1; V: TRBV30; DNA: TGTGCCTGGAGTTCCCGGACAGGGAGCCCGGGCTACACCTTC; CDR3: CAWSSRTGSPGYTF
size: -; J: TRBJ2-7; D: -; V: TRBV5-5; DNA: TGTGCCAGCAGTCGCAGGTCTCTCGAGCAGTACTTC; CDR3: CASSRRSLEQYF
size: -; J: TRBJ2-2; D: -; V: TRBV6-1; DNA: TGTGCCAGCAGTCAGGAGGCATACACCGGGGAGCTGTTTTTT; CDR3: CASSQEAYTGELFF
size: -; J: TRBJ2-1; D: TRBD2; V: TRBV5-8; DNA: TGTGCCAGCAGCTTACTAGCGGGAGTTAGCAATGAGCAGTTCTTC; CDR3: CASSLLAGVSNEQFF
size: -; J: TRBJ2-3; D: -; V: TRBV30; DNA: TGTGCCTGGAGTGTAGCCGGTAGAAACACAGATACGCAGTATTTT; CDR3: CAWSVAGRNTDTQYF
size: -; J: TRBJ2-3; D: TRBD2; V: TRBV7-9; DNA: TGTGCCAGCAGTACTTTAGCGGGAGGGTTAGATACGCAGTATTTT; CDR3: CASSTLAGGLDTQYF
size: -; J: TRBJ1-4; D: -; V: TRBV5-6; DNA: TGTGCCAGCAGCTTCTTACAGGCCCATAATGAAAAACTGTTTTTT; CDR3: CASSFLQAHNEKLFF
size: -; J: TRBJ1-2; D: -; V: TRBV27; DNA: TGTGCCAGCAGTTTTGGAGTGGAGGGTGGCTACACCTTC; CDR3: CASSFGVEGGYTF
size: few; J: TRBJ1-5; D: -; V: TRBV19; DNA: TGTGCCACCGCCCCAGGGTCGGGCAATCAGCCCCAGCATTTT; CDR3: CATAPGSGNQPQHF
size: -; J: TRBJ1-1; D: -; V: TRBV18; DNA: TGTGCCAGCTCACCGGCCAGGGTGGTGAACACTGAAGCTTTCTTT; CDR3: CASSPARVVNTEAFF
size: -; J: TRBJ2-7; D: -; V: TRBV27; DNA: TGTGCCAGCGGGGATAGCGGCCGCTCCTACGAGCAGTACTTC; CDR3: CASGDSGRSYEQYF